The source of this T cell receptor (beta chain) is a study of blood T cell repertoires in COVID-19. Whole-study context: COVID-19 samples, acute and convalescent, were from the United States, Italy and Spain.

The V and J ends lost 5 bases and 11 bases respectively, with 9 bases between them. The germline V gene encodes CDR1 LGHDT and CDR2 YNNKEL (reference sequence). The CDR3 runs to 11 residues. The table came from immunoSEQ multiplex PCR; TCRdb's copy has only in-frame clones and leaves some out. The table records approximately 260,000 clones, around 82% of them present only once. This TCR was recovered from an elderly woman with active or convalescent COVID-19. The J gene is TRBJ2-2, the V gene TRBV3-1 (or the pseudogene TRBV3-2); D gene uncertain. The sample was peripheral blood. This CDR3 reads CASSLRGELFF. DNA of the CDR3: TGTGCCAGCAGCTTACGAGGAGAGCTGTTTTTT.